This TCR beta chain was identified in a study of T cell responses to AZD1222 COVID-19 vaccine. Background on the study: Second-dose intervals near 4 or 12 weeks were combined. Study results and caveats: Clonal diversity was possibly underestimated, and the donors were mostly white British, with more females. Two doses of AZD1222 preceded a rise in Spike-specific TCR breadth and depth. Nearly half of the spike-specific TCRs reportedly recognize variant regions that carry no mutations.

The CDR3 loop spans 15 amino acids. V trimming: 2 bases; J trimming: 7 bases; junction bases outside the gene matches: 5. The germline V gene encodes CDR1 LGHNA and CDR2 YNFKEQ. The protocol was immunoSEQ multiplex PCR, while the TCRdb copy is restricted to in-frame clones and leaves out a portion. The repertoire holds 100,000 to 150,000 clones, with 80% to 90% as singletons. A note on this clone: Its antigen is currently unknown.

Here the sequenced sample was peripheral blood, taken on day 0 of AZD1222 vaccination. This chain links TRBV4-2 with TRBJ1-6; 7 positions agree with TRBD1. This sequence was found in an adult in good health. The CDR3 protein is CASSQQGTENSPLHF. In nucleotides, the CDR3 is TGTGCCAGCAGCCAACAAGGGACAGAGAATTCACCCCTCCACTTT.